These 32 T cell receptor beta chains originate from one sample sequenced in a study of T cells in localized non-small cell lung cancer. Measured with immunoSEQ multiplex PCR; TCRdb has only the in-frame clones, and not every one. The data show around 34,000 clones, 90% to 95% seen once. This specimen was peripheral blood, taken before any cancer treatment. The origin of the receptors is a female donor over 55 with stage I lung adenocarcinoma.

CDR3 region: CSGQETNEQFF. CDR3 nucleotide sequence: TGCAGCGGACAGGAGACCAATGAGCAGTTCTTC. The V call is TRBV29-1, the J call TRBJ2-1; tentatively, D is TRBD1 (6 bases). Germline loops: CDR1 SQVTM, CDR2 ANQGSEA. V was trimmed by 7 bases and J by 6 bases, leaving 10 bases between them. The CDR3 is made up of 11 amino acids.

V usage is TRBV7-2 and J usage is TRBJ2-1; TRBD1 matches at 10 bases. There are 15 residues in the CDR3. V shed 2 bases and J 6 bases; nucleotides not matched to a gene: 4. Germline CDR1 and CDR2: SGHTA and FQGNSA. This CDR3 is CASSLRGTGVNEQFF. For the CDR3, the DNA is TGTGCCAGCAGCTTACGTGGGACAGGGGTCAATGAGCAGTTCTTC.

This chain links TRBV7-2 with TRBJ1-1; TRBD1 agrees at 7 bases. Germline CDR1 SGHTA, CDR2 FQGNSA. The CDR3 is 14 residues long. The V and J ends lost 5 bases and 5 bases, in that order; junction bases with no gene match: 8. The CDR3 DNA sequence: TGTGCCAGCAGCCCCCACCGACAGGGAACTGAAGCTTTCTTT. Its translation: CASSPHRQGTEAFF.

CDR3: CASGLVIRGAYNEQFF. The CDR3 DNA reads TGTGCTAGTGGTTTGGTAATTAGGGGGGCCTACAATGAGCAGTTCTTC. The chain links TRBV12-5 to TRBJ2-1; D may match TRBD1 or TRBD2 (6 bases each). CDR1 is LGHNT, CDR2 FRNRAP, per germline. The CDR3 has 16 amino acids. Trimming took 0 bases from V and 2 from J, leaving 11 bases between them.

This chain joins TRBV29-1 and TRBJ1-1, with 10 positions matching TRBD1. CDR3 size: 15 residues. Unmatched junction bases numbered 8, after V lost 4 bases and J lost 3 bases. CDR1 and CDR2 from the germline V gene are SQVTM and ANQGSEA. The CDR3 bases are TGCAGCGTTGTAGTGCGTGGACAGGGGGACACTGAAGCTTTCTTT. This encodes CSVVVRGQGDTEAFF.

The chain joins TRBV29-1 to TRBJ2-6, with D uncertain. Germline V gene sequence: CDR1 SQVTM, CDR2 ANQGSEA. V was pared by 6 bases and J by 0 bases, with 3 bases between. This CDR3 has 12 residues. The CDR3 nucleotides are TGCAGCGTACACTCTGGGGCCAACGTCCTGACTTTC. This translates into CSVHSGANVLTF.

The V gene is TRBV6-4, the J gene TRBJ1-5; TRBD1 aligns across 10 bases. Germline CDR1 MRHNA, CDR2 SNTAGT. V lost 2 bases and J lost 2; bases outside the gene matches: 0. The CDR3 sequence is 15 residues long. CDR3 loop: CASSDGTGGNQPQHF. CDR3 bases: TGTGCCAGCAGTGACGGGACAGGGGGCAATCAGCCCCAGCATTTT.

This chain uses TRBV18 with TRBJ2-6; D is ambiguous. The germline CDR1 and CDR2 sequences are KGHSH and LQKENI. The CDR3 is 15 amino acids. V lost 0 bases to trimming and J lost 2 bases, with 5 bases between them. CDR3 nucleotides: TGTGCCAGCTCACCACCAGGGACTGGGGCCAACGTCCTGACTTTC. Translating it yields CASSPPGTGANVLTF. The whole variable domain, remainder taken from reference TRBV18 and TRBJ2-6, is NAGVMQNPRHLVRRRGQEARLRCSPMKGHSHVYWYRQLPEEGLKFMVYLQKENIIDESGMPKERFSAEFPKEGPSILRIQQVVRGDSAAYFCASSPPGTGANVLTFGAGSRLTVL.

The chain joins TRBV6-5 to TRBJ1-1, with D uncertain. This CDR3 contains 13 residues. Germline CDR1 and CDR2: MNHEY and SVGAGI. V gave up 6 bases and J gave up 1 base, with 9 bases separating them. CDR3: CASRMTTNTEAFF. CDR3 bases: TGTGCCAGCAGGATGACCACGAACACTGAAGCTTTCTTT.

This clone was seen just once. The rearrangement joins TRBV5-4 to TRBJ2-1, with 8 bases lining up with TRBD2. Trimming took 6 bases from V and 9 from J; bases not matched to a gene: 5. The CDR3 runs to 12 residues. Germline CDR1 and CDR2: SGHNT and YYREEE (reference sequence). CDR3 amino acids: CASTPGRGEQFF. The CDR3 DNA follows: TGTGCCAGCACCCCCGGGAGGGGTGAGCAGTTCTTC. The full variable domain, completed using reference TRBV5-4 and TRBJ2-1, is ETGVTQSPTHLIKTRGQQVTLRCSSQSGHNTVSWYQQALGQGPQFIFQYYREEENGRGNFPPRFSGLQFPNYSSELNVNALELDDSALYLCASTPGRGEQFFGPGTRLTVL.

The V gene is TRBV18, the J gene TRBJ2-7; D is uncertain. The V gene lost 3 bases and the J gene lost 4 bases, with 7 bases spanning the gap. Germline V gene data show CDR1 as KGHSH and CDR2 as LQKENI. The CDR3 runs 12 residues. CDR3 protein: CASSPDNYEQYF. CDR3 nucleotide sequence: TGTGCCAGCTCACCTGACAATTACGAGCAGTACTTC. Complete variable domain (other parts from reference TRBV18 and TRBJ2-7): NAGVMQNPRHLVRRRGQEARLRCSPMKGHSHVYWYRQLPEEGLKFMVYLQKENIIDESGMPKERFSAEFPKEGPSILRIQQVVRGDSAAYFCASSPDNYEQYFGPGTRLTVT.

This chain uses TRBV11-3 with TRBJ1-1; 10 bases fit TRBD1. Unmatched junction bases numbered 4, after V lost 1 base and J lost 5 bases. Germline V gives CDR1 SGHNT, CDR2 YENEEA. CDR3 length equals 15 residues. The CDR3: CASSLVGQGRTEAFF. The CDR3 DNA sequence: TGTGCCAGCAGCTTAGTGGGACAGGGGAGGACTGAAGCTTTCTTT.

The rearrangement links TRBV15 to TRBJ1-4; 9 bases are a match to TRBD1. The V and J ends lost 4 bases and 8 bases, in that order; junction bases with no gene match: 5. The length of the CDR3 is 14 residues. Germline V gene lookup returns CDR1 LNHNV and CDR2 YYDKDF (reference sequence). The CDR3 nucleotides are TGTGCCACCAGCATAGACAGGGGGACCGAAAAACTGTTTTTT. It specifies CATSIDRGTEKLFF.

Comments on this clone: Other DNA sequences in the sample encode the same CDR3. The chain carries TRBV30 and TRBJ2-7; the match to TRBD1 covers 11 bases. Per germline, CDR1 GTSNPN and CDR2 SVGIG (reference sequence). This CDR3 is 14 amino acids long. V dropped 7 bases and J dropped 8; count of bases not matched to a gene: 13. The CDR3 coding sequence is TGTGCCTTTGAAACGGGACAGGGGGTCGAGAAGCAGTACGTC. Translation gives CAFETGQGVEKQYV.

The DNA of the CDR3 is TGTGCCTGGTGGCAGCTGAACACTGAAGCTTTCTTT. Its translation: CAWWQLNTEAFF. The V call is TRBV30, the J call TRBJ1-1, with D unresolved. CDR1 GTSNPN and CDR2 SVGIG come from the germline V gene (reference sequence). The CDR3 extends over 12 amino acids. V was trimmed by 5 bases and J by 0 bases, leaving 7 bases between them.

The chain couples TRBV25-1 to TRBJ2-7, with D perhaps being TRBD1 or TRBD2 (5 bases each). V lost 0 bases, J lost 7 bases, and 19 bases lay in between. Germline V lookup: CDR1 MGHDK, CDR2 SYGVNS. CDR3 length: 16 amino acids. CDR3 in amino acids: CASSEYGDGSLGEQYF. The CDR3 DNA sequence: TGTGCCAGCAGTGAATATGGGGACGGCAGTTTGGGGGAGCAGTACTTC.

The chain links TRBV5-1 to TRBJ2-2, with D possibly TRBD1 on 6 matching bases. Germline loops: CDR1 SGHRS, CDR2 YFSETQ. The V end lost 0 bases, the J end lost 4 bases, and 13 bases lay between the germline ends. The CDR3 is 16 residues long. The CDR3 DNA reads TGCGCCAGCAGCTTGGGGACAGCCCGAGGCACCGGGGAGCTGTTTTTT. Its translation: CASSLGTARGTGELFF.

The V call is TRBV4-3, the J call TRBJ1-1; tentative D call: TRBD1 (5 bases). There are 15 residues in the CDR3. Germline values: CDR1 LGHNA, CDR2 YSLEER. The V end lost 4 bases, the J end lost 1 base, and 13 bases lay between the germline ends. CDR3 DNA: TGCGCCAGCAGCCCGGACTTAACAGGGAACACTGAAGCTTTCTTT. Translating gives CASSPDLTGNTEAFF.

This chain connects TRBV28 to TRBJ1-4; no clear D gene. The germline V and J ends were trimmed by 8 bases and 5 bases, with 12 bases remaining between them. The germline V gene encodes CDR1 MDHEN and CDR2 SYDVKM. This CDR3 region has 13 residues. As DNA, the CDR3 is TGTGCCAGCGACAAGGGAATAAATGAAAAACTGTTTTTT. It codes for CASDKGINEKLFF.

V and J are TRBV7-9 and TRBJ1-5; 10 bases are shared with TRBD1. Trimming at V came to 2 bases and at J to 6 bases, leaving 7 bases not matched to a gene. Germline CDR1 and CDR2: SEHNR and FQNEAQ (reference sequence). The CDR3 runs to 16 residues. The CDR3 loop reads CASSLWGTGESQPQHF. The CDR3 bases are TGTGCCAGCAGCTTATGGGGGACAGGGGAAAGTCAGCCCCAGCATTTT.

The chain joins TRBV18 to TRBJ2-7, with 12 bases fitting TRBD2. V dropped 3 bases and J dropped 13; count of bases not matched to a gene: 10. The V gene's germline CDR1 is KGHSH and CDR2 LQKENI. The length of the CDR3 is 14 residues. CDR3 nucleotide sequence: TGTGCCAGCTCACCGGCGGCTAGCGGGGGGGTTCTATACGTC. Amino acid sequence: CASSPAASGGVLYV.

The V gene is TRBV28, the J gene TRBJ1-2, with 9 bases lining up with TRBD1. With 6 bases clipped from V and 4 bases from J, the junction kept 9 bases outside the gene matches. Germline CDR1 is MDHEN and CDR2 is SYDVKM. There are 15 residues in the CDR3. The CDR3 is CASRDRGTPTYGYTF. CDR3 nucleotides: TGTGCCAGCAGGGACAGGGGAACCCCCACCTATGGCTACACCTTC.

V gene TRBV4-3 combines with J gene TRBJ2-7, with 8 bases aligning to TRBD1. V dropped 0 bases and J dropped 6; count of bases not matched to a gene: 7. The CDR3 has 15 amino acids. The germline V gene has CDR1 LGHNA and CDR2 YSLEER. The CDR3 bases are TGCGCCAGCAGCCAAGAGGGACAGGCTTCGGGCGAGCAGTACTTC. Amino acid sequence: CASSQEGQASGEQYF.

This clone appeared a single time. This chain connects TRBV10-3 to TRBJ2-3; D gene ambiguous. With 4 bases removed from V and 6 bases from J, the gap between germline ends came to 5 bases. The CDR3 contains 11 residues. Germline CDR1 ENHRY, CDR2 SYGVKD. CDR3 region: CAISGTDTQYF. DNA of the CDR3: TGTGCCATCAGTGGGACCGATACGCAGTATTTT.

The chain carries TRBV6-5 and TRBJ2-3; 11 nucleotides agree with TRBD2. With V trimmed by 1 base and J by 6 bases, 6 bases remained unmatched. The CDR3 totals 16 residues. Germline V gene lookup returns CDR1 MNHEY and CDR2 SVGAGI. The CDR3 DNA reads TGTGCCAGCAGTTACTACTTACTAGCGGGGGTTGATACGCAGTATTTT. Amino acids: CASSYYLLAGVDTQYF.

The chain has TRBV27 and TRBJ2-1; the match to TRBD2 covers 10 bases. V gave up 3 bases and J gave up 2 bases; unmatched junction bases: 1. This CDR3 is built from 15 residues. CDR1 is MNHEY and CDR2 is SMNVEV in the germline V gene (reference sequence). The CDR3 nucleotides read TGTGCCAGCAGTTTGCTAGCGGGGGCCTACAATGAGCAGTTCTTC. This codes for CASSLLAGAYNEQFF.

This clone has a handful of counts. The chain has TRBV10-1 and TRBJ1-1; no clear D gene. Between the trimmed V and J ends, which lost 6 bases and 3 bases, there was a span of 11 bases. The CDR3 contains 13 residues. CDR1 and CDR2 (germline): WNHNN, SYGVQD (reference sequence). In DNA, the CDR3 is TGCGCCAGCAGGTTGGGGTTTGACACTGAAGCTTTCTTT. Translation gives CASRLGFDTEAFF.

The CDR3 loop is CASSLSTGSSYNSPLHF. Written as DNA, the CDR3 is TGTGCCAGTTCCCTTTCGACAGGTAGCTCCTATAATTCACCCCTCCACTTT. The chain is built from TRBV19 and TRBJ1-6; possibly TRBD1 for D (6 bases). Germline values: CDR1 LNHDA, CDR2 SQIVND (reference sequence). V was trimmed by 8 bases and J by 0 bases, leaving 17 bases between them. This CDR3 spans 17 amino acids. The whole variable domain, filled in from reference TRBV19 and TRBJ1-6, reads DGGITQSPKYLFRKEGQNVTLSCEQNLNHDAMYWYRQDPGQGLRLIYYSQIVNDFQKGDIAEGYSVSREKKESFPLTVTSAQKNPTAFYLCASSLSTGSSYNSPLHFGNGTRLTVT.

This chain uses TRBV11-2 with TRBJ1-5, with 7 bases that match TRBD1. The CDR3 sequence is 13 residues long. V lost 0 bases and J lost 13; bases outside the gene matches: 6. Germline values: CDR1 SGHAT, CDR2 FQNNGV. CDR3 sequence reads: CASSLDRDSSQHF. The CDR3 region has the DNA TGTGCCAGCAGCTTAGATCGGGACAGCTCGCAGCATTTT.

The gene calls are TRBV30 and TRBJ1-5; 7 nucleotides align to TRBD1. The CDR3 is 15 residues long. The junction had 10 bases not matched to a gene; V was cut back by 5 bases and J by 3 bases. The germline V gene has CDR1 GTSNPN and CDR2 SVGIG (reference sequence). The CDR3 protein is CAWSSGTALNQPQHF. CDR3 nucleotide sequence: TGTGCCTGGTCATCCGGGACAGCGCTCAATCAGCCCCAGCATTTT.

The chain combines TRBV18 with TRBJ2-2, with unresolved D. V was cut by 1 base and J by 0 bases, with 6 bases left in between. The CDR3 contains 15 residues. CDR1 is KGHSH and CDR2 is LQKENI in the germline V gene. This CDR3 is CASSPRQTNTGELFF. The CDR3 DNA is TGTGCCAGCTCACCACGGCAGACGAACACCGGGGAGCTGTTTTTT.

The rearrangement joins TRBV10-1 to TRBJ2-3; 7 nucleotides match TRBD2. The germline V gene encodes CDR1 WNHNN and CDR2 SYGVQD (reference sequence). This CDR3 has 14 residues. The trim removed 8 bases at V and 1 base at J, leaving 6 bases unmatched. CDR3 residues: CASRGSGRTDTQYF. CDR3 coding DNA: TGCGCCAGCCGAGGTAGCGGGCGCACAGATACGCAGTATTTT.